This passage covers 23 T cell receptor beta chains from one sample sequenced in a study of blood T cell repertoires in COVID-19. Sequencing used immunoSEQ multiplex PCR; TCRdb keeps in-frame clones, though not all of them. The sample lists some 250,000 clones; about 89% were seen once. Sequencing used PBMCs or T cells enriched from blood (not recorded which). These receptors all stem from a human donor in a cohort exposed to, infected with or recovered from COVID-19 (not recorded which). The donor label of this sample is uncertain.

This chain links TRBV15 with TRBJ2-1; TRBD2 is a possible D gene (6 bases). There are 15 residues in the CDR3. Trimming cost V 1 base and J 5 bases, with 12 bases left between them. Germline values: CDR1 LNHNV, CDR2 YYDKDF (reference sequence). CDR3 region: CATSRALARNNEQFF. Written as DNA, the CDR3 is TGTGCCACCAGCAGAGCGCTAGCGCGGAACAATGAGCAGTTCTTC. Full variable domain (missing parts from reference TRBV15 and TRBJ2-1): DAMVIQNPRYQVTQFGKPVTLSCSQTLNHNVMYWYQQKSSQAPKLLFHYYDKDFNNEADTPDNFQSRRPNTSFCFLDIRSPGLGDTAMYLCATSRALARNNEQFFGPGTRLTVL.

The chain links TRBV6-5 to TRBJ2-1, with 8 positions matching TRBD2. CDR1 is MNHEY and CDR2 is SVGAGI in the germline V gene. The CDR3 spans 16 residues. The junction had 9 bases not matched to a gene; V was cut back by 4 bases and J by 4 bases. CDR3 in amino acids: CASSSGTSRQYNEQFF. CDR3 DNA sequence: TGTGCCAGCAGTTCCGGGACTAGTCGTCAATACAATGAGCAGTTCTTC.

Written as DNA, the CDR3 is TGTGCCGGCCGTTGGTATGAGACCCAGTACTTC. It is translated as CAGRWYETQYF. This chain connects TRBV30 to TRBJ2-5; D remains ambiguous. The V gene's germline CDR1 is GTSNPN and CDR2 SVGIG (reference sequence). This CDR3 spans 11 amino acids. Trimming removed 8 bases from V and 5 bases from J, with 12 bases in between.

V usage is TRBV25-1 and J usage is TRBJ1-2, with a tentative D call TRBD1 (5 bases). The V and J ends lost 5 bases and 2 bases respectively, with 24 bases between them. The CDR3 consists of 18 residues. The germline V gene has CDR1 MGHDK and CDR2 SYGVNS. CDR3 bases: TGTGCCAGCAGTCAAAGTGTGGGCAGGGAAATGCTAAACTATGGCTACACCTTC. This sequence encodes CASSQSVGREMLNYGYTF.

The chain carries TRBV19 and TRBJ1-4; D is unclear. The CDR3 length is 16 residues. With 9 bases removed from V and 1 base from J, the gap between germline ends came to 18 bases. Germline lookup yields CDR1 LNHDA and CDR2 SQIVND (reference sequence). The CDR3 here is CARRKGERETNEKLFF. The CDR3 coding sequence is TGTGCCAGGCGGAAGGGAGAAAGGGAAACTAATGAAAAACTGTTTTTT.

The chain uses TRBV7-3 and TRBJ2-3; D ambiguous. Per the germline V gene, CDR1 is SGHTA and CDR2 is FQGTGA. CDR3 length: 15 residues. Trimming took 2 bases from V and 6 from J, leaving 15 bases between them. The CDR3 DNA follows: TGTGCCAGCAGCTTACTTTGGCCCTTCAGGGATACGCAGTATTTT. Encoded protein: CASSLLWPFRDTQYF.

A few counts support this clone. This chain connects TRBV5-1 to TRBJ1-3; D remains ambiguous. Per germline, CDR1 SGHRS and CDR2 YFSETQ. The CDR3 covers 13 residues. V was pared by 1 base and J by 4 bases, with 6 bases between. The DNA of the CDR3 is TGCGCCAGCAGCTTGTTAGTAGGAAACACCATATATTTT. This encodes CASSLLVGNTIYF.

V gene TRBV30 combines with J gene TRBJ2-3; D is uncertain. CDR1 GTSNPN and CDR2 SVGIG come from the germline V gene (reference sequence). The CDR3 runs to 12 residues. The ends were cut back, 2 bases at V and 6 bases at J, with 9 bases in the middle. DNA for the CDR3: TGTGCCTGGAGTTTTTCGTCTGATACGCAGTATTTT. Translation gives CAWSFSSDTQYF.

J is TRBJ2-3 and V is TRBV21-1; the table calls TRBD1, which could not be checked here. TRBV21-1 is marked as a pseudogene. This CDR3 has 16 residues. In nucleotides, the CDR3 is TGTGCCAGCAGCAAAGAACTTCAGACATACACAGATACGCAGTATTTT. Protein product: CASSKELQTYTDTQYF.

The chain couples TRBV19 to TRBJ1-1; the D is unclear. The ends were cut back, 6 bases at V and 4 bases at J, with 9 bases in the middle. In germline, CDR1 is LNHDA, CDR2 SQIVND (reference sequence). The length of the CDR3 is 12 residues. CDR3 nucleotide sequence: TGTGCCAGTAGCACCAGGTTCACTGAAGCTTTCTTT. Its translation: CASSTRFTEAFF.

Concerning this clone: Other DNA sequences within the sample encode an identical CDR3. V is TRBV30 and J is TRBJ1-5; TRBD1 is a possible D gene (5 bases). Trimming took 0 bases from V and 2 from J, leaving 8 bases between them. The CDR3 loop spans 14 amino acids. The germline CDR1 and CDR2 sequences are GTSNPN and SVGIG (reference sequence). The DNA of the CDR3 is TGTGCCTGGAGTGTGGGGGGAGGCAATCAGCCCCAGCATTTT. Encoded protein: CAWSVGGGNQPQHF.

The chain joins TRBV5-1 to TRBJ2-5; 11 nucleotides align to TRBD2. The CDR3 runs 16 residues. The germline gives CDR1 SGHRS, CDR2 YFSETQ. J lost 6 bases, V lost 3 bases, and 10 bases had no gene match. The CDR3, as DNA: TGCGCCAGCAGCTGGTTAGCGGGGGGGCCCCCGCAGACCCAGTACTTC. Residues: CASSWLAGGPPQTQYF.

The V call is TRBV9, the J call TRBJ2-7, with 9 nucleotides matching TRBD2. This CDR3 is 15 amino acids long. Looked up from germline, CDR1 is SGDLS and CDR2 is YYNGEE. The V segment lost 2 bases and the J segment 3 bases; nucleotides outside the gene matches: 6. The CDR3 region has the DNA TGTGCCAGCAGCGTGTTAGCGGGGGAGATCTACGAGCAGTACTTC. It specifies CASSVLAGEIYEQYF.

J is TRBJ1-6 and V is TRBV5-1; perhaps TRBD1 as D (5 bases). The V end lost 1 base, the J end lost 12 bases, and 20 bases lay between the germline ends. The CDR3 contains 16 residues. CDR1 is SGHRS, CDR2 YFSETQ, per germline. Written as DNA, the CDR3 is TGCGCCAGCAGCTTGACCGCCGAGGCCTCTCAGGGACCCCTCCACTTT. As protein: CASSLTAEASQGPLHF.

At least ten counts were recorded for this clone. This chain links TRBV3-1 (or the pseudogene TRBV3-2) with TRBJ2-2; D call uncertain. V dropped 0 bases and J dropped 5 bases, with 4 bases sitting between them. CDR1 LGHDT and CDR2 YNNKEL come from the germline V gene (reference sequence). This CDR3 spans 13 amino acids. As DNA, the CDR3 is TGTGCCAGCAGCCAAGATCTGACCGGGGAGCTGTTTTTT. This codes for CASSQDLTGELFF.

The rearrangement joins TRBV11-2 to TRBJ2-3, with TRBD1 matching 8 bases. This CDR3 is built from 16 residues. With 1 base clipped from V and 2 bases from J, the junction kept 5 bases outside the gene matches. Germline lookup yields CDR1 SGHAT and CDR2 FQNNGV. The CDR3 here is CASSLGAGGHTDTQYF. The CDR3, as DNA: TGTGCCAGCAGCTTAGGGGCAGGGGGCCACACAGATACGCAGTATTTT.

Written as DNA, the CDR3 is TGCGCCAGCAGCTACACAGGGGGAGGGGACAATCAGCCCCAGCATTTT. This translates into CASSYTGGGDNQPQHF. The chain recombines TRBV4-1 with TRBJ1-5, with 8 bases fitting TRBD1. Losses at the gene ends were 5 bases for V and 3 bases for J; bases not matched to a gene: 9. There are 16 residues in the CDR3. From germline, CDR1 is MGHRA and CDR2 YSYEKL.

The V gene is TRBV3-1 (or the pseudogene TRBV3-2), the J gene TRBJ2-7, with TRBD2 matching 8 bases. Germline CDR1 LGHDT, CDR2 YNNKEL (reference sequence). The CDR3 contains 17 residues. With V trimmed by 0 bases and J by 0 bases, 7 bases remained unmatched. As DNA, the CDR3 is TGTGCCAGCAGCCAAGATTTCTGGCGGGGGGCCTCCTACGAGCAGTACTTC. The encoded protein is CASSQDFWRGASYEQYF.

CDR3 in amino acids: CASSGVDTEAFF. The CDR3 nucleotides read TGCGCCAGCTCCGGGGTGGACACTGAAGCTTTCTTT. The chain combines TRBV10-1 with TRBJ1-1; no definite D call. The V gene lost 8 bases and the J gene lost 3 bases, with 10 bases spanning the gap. CDR3 length equals 12 residues. Germline assignment: CDR1 WNHNN and CDR2 SYGVQD (reference sequence).

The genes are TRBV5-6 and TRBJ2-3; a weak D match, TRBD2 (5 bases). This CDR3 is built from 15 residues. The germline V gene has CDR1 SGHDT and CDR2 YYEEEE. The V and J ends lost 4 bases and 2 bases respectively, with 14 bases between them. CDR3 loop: CASSPDYTSTDTQYF. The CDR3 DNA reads TGTGCCAGCAGCCCTGACTATACCTCCACAGATACGCAGTATTTT. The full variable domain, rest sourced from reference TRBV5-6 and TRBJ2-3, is DAGVTQSPTHLIKTRGQQVTLRCSPKSGHDTVSWYQQALGQGPQFIFQYYEEEERQRGNFPDRFSGHQFPNYSSELNVNALLLGDSALYLCASSPDYTSTDTQYFGPGTRLTVL.

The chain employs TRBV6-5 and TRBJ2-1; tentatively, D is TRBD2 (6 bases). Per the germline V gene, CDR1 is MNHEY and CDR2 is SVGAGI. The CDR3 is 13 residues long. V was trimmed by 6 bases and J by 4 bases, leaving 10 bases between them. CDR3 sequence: CASRMGLYNEQFF. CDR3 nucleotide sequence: TGTGCCAGCAGGATGGGACTGTACAATGAGCAGTTCTTC.

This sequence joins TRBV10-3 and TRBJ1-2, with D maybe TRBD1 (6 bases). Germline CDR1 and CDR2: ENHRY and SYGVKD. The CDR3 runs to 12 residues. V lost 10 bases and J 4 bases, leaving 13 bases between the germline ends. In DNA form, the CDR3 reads TGTGCCACCAAAGGACAGTCCTATGGCTACACCTTC. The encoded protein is CATKGQSYGYTF.

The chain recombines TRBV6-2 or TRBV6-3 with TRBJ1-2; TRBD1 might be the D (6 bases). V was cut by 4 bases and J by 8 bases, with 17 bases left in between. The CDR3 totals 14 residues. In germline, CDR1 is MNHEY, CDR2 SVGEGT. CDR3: CASSSREGGQGYTF. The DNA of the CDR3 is TGTGCCAGCAGTTCCCGGGAAGGGGGTCAGGGCTACACCTTC.